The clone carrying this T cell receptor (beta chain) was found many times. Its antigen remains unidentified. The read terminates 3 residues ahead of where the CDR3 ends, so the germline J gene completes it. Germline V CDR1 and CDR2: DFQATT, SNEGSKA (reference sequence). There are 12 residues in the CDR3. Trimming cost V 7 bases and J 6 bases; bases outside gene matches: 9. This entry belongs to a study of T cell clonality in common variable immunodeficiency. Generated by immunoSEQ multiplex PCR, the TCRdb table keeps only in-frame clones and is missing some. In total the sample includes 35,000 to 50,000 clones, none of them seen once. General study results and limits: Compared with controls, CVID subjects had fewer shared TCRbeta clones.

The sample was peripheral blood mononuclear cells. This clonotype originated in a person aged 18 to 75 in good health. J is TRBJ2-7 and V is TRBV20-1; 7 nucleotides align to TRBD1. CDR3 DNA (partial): TGCAGTGGGGGGCAGGGGGTTGGCGAG. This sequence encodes CSGGQGVGE. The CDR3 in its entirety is CSGGQGVGEQYF.